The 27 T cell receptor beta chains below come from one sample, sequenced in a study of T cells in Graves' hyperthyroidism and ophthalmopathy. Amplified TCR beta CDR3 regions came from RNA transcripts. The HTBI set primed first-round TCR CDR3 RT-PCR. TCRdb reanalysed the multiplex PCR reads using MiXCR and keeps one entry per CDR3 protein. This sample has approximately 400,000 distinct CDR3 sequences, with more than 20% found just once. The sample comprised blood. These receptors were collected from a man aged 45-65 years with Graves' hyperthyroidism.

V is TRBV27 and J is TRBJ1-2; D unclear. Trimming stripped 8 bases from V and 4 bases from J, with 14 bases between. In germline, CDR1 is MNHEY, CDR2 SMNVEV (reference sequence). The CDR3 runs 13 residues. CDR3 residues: CASSVQSLYGYTF. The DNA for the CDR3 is TGTGCCAGCTCCGTCCAGTCCCTCTATGGCTACACCTTC.

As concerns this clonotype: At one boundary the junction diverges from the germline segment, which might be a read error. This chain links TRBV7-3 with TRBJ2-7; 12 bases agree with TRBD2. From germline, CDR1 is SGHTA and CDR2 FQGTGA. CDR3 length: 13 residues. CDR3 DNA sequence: TGCGCCAGCAGCCACGGACTAGCGGGGCAGCGGTACTTC. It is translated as CASSHGLAGQRYF.

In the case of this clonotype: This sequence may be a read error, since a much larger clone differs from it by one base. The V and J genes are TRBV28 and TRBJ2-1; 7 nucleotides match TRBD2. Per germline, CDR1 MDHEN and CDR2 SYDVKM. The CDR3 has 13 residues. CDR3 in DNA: TGTGCCAGCACTCTGGGAGGGTACAGTGAGCAGTTCTTC. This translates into CASTLGGYSEQFF.

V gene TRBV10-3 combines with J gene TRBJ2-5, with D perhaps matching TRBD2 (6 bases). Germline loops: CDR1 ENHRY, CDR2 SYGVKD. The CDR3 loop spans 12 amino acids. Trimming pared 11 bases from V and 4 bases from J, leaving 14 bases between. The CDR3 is CASRPAGETQYF. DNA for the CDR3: TGTGCCTCCCGACCAGCGGGAGAGACCCAGTACTTC.

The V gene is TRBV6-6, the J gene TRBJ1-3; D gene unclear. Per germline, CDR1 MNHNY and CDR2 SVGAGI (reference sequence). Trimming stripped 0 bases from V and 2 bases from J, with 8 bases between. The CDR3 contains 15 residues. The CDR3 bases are TGTGCCAGCAGTTACTCGTCAGTAGCTGGAAACACCATATATTTT. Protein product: CASSYSSVAGNTIYF.

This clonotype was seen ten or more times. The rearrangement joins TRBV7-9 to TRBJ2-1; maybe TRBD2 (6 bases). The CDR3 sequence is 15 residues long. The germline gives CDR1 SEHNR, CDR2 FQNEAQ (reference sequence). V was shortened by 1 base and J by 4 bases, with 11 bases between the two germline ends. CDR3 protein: CASSLGSGQYNEQFF. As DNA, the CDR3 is TGTGCCAGCAGCTTAGGTAGCGGCCAATACAATGAGCAGTTCTTC. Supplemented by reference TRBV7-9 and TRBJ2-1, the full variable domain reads DTGVSQNPRHKITKRGQNVTFRCDPISEHNRLYWYRQTLGQGPEFLTYFQNEAQLEKSRLLSDRFSAERPKGSFSTLEIQRTEQGDSAMYLCASSLGSGQYNEQFFGPGTRLTVL.

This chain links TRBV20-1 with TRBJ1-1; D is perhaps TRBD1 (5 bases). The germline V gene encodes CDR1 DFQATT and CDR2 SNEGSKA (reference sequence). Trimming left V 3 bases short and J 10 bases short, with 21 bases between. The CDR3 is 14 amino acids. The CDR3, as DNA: TGCAGTGCTAGTGTAGGGTCGGGGGTAATGGTAGCTTTCTTT. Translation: CSASVGSGVMVAFF.

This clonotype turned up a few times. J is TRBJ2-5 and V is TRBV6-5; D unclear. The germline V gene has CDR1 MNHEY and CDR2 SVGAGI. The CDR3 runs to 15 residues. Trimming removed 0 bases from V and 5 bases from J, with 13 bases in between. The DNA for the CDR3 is TGTGCCAGCAGTTACTCGCCCCTAGAATCGGAGACCCAGTACTTC. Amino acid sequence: CASSYSPLESETQYF.

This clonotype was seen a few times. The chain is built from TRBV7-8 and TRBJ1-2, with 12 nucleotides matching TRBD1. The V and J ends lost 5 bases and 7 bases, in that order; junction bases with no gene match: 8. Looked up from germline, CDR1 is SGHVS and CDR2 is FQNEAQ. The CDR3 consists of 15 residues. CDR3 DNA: TGTGCCAGCAGCCCCGGGACAGGGGGCATAGGTGGCTACACCTTC. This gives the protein CASSPGTGGIGGYTF. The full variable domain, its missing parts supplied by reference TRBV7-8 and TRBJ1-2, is GAGVSQSPRYKVAKRGQDVALRCDPISGHVSLFWYQQALGQGPEFLTYFQNEAQLDKSGLPSDRFFAERPEGSVSTLKIQRTQQEDSAVYLCASSPGTGGIGGYTFGSGTRLTVV.

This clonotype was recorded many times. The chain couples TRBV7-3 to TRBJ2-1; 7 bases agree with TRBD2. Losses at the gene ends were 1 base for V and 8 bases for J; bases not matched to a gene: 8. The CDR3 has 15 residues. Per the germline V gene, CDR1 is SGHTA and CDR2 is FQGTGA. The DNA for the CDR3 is TGTGCCAGCAGCTTAAGCGCGGGGGACGGACATGAGCAGTTCTTC. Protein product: CASSLSAGDGHEQFF.

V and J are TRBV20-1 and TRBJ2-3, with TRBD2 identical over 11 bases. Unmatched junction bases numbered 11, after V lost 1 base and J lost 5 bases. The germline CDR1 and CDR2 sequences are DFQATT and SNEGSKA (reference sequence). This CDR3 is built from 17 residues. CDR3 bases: TGCAGTGCTAGAGTCGTTAGCGGGAGGGCCCAGGGAGATACGCAGTATTTT. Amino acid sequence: CSARVVSGRAQGDTQYF.

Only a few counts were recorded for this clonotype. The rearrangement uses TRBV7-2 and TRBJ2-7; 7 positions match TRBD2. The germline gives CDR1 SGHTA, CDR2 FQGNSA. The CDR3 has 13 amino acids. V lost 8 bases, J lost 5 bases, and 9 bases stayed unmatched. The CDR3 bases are TGTGCCAGCTTAGCGGCGGGAGCTAACGAGCAGTACTTC. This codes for CASLAAGANEQYF.

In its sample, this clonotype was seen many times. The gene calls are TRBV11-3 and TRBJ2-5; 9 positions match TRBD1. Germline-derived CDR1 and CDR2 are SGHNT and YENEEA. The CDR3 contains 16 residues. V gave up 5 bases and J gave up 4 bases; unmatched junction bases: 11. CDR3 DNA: TGTGCCAGCAGCCCCACGGGGACAGGGACCCCAGAGACCCAGTACTTC. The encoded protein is CASSPTGTGTPETQYF.

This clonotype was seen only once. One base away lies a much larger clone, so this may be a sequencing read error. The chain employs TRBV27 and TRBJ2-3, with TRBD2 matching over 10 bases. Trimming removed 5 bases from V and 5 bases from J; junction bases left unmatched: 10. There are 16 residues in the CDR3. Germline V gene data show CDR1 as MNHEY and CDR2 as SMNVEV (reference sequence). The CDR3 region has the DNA TGTGCCAGCAGTCCTCCAGCGGGAGGGAGAGGAGATACGCAGTATTTT. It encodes CASSPPAGGRGDTQYF.

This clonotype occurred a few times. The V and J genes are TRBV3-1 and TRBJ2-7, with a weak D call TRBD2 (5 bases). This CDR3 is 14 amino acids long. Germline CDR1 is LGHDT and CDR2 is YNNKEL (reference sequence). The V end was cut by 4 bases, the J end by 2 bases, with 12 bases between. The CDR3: CASSRSSGAYEQYF. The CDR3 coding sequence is TGTGCCAGCAGCCGTTCGAGCGGAGCCTACGAGCAGTACTTC.

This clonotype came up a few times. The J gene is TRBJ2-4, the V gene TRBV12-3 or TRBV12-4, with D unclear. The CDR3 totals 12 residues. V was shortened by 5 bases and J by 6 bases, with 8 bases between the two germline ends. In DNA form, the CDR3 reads TGTGCCAGCAGTCACACGGGAAACATTCAGTACTTC. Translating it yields CASSHTGNIQYF.

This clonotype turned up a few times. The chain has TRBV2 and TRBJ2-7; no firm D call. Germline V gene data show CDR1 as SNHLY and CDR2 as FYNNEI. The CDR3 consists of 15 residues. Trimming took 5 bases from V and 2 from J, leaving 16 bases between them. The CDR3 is CASSSSKDGAYEQYF. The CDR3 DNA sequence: TGTGCCAGCAGTTCCTCTAAGGACGGAGCCTACGAGCAGTACTTC. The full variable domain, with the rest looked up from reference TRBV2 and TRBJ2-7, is EPEVTQTPSHQVTQMGQEVILRCVPISNHLYFYWYRQILGQKVEFLVSFYNNEISEKSEIFDDQFSVERPDGSNFTLKIRSTKLEDSAMYFCASSSSKDGAYEQYFGPGTRLTVT.

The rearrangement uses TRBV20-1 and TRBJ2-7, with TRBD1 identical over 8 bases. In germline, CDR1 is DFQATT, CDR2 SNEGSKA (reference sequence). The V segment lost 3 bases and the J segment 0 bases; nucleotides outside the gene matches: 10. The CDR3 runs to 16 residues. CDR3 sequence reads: CSASEDSGGSSYEQYF. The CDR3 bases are TGCAGTGCTAGCGAAGATTCAGGGGGCAGCTCCTACGAGCAGTACTTC.

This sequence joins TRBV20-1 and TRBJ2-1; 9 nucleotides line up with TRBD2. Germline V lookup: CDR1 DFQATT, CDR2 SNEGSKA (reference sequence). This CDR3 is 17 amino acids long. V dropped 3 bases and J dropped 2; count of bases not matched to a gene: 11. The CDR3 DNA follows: TGCAGTGCTAGGAGCTGGGGTAGCGGGAGCACCTACAATGAGCAGTTCTTC. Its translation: CSARSWGSGSTYNEQFF.

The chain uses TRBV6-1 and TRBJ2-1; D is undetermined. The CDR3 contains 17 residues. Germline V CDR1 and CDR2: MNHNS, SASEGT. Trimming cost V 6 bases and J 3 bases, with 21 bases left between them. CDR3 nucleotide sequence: TGTGCCAGCAGCCCCCCGCCGGTAGGAGCAGGCTACAATGAGCAGTTCTTC. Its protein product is CASSPPPVGAGYNEQFF.

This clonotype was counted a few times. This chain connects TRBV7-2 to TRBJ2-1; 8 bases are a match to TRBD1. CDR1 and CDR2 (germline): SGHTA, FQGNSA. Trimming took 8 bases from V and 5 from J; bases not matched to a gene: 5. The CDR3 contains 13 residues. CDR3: CASRGTGHNEQFF. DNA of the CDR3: TGTGCCAGCCGAGGGACAGGTCACAATGAGCAGTTCTTC.

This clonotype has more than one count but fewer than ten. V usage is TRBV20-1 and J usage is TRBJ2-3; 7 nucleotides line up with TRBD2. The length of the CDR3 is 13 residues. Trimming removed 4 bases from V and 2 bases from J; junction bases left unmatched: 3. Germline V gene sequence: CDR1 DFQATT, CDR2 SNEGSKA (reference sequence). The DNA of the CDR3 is TGCAGTGCTAAGGCGGGAGTCACAGATACGCAGTATTTT. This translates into CSAKAGVTDTQYF.

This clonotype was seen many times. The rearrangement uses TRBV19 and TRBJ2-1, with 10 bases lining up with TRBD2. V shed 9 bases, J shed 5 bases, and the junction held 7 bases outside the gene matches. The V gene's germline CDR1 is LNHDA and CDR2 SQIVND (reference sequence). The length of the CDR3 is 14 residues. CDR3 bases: TGTGCCAGCAGCTGGACTAGCGGCAACAATGAGCAGTTCTTC. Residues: CASSWTSGNNEQFF.

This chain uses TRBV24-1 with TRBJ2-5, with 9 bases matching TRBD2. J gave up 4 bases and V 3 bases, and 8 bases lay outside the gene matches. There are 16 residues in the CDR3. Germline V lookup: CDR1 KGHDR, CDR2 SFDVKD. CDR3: CATSDPGSGGRETQYF. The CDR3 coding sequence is TGTGCCACCAGTGATCCTGGAAGCGGGGGGCGAGAGACCCAGTACTTC.

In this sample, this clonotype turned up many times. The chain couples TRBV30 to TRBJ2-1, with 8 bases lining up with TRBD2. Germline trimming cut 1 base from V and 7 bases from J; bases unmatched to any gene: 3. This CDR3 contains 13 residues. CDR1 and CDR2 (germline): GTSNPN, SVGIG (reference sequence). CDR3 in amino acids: CAWSDAGGNEQFF. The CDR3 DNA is TGTGCCTGGAGTGATGCGGGAGGAAATGAGCAGTTCTTC.

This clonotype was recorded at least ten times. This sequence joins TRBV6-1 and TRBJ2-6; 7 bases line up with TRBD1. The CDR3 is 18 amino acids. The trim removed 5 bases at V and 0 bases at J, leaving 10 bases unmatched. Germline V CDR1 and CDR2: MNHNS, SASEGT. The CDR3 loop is CASSLRQGTSSGANVLTF. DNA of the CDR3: TGTGCCAGCAGTTTACGACAGGGAACTAGCTCTGGGGCCAACGTCCTGACTTTC.

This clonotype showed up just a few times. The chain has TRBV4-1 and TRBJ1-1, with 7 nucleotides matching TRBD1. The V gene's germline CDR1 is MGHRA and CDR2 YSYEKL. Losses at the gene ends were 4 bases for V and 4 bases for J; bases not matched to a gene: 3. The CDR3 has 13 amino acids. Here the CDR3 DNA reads TGCGCCAGCAGCCGGGCAGGGGGCACTGAAGCTTTCTTT. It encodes CASSRAGGTEAFF.